These 4 T cell receptor beta chains share one sample of origin, sequenced in a study of T cells after yellow fever vaccination. TCRdb recomputed calls from the 5' RACE reads with MiXCR, one row per CDR3 protein. The sample holds about 400,000 distinct CDR3 sequences, roughly 10% seen once. The specimen was PBMCs, collected on the day of the first yellow fever vaccination. The receptors originated from a man younger than 35 who received the YFV17D yellow fever vaccine.

The chain combines TRBV12-3 or TRBV12-4 with TRBJ1-3; weak D call: TRBD1 (5 bases). Trimming took off 6 bases at V and 4 bases at J, with 19 bases between the two ends. The CDR3 is 16 residues long. CDR3 residues: CASSPLGGGLGNTIYF. The CDR3 DNA follows: TGTGCCAGCAGCCCCCTCGGGGGAGGATTAGGAAACACCATATATTTT.

This clonotype has a handful of counts. The V call is TRBV20-1, the J call TRBJ2-7; 8 bases line up with TRBD1. This CDR3 has 14 residues. Per the germline V gene, CDR1 is DFQATT and CDR2 is SNEGSKA (reference sequence). With V trimmed by 6 bases and J by 3 bases, 10 bases remained unmatched. The CDR3 bases are TGCAGTGCCAGCGGCGGGACAGGATACTACGAGCAGTACTTC. Translated: CSASGGTGYYEQYF.

This clonotype was recorded a few times. The chain recombines TRBV5-4 with TRBJ1-1; TRBD1 aligns across 7 bases. The CDR3 covers 15 residues. The germline V gene has CDR1 SGHNT and CDR2 YYREEE (reference sequence). Trimming removed 0 bases from V and 4 bases from J; junction bases left unmatched: 6. The CDR3 DNA reads TGTGCCAGCAGCTTGGCTACTAGGGGGCTCACTGAAGCTTTCTTT. It yields the protein CASSLATRGLTEAFF. Full variable domain (rest looked up from reference TRBV5-4 and TRBJ1-1): ETGVTQSPTHLIKTRGQQVTLRCSSQSGHNTVSWYQQALGQGPQFIFQYYREEENGRGNFPPRFSGLQFPNYSSELNVNALELDDSALYLCASSLATRGLTEAFFGQGTRLTVV.

This clonotype was detected ten times or more. This chain connects TRBV20-1 to TRBJ1-1; D possibly corresponds to TRBD1 (6 bases). This CDR3 contains 15 residues. Germline V CDR1 and CDR2: DFQATT, SNEGSKA (reference sequence). V was cut by 4 bases and J by 14 bases, with 29 bases left in between. As DNA, the CDR3 is TGCAGTGCTAAGACCCGGGACAATATCCCGAAATGGTGCTTCTTT. Its translation is CSAKTRDNIPKWCFF.